This entry lists 9 T cell receptor beta chains sequenced from one sample in a study of radiotherapy plus CTLA-4 blockade in lung cancer. TCRdb keeps only in-frame clones here, not all; method: immunoSEQ multiplex PCR. The data show 81,000 or so clones, 70% to 90% seen once. The sample was peripheral blood, taken from a patient treated with radiotherapy plus ipilimumab. The receptors were sampled from a human donor with non-small cell lung cancer who had stable disease on radiotherapy plus ipilimumab.

The chain combines TRBV4-1 with TRBJ2-5; no definite D call. This CDR3 has 16 residues. The V and J ends lost 4 bases and 0 bases respectively, with 15 bases between them. The germline CDR1 and CDR2 sequences are MGHRA and YSYEKL. In DNA, the CDR3 is TGCGCCAGCAGCCCACCTAGGGCAGAGGACCAAGAGACCCAGTACTTC. It yields the protein CASSPPRAEDQETQYF.

The chain joins TRBV5-4 to TRBJ2-5, with D perhaps matching TRBD1 or TRBD2 (5 bases each). The CDR3 runs 16 residues. The V gene's germline CDR1 is SGHNT and CDR2 YYREEE (reference sequence). Trimming cost V 1 base and J 5 bases, with 18 bases left between them. The CDR3: CASSLPLTGTGETQYF. The CDR3 DNA sequence: TGTGCCAGCAGCTTGCCTTTGACGGGGACGGGGGAGACCCAGTACTTC.

The genes are TRBV5-6 and TRBJ2-7; possibly TRBD1 for D (6 bases). Between the trimmed V and J ends, which lost 1 base and 3 bases, there was a span of 11 bases. The CDR3 runs to 14 residues. The germline V gene has CDR1 SGHDT and CDR2 YYEEEE. The CDR3 sequence: CASSLLGQHYEQYF. CDR3 nucleotide sequence: TGTGCCAGCAGCTTGCTAGGACAGCACTACGAGCAGTACTTC. The variable domain in full, completed from reference TRBV5-6 and TRBJ2-7, reads DAGVTQSPTHLIKTRGQQVTLRCSPKSGHDTVSWYQQALGQGPQFIFQYYEEEERQRGNFPDRFSGHQFPNYSSELNVNALLLGDSALYLCASSLLGQHYEQYFGPGTRLTVT.

The chain is built from TRBV4-2 and TRBJ1-1; D is unclear. Germline V gene lookup returns CDR1 LGHNA and CDR2 YNFKEQ. Deletions cut 0 bases from V and 3 bases from J, with 14 bases between. The CDR3 is 16 amino acids. The CDR3 region is CASSQDSRTEYTEAFF. The CDR3 coding sequence is TGTGCCAGCAGCCAAGATTCGCGCACCGAGTACACTGAAGCTTTCTTT.

This rearrangement joins TRBV7-2 to TRBJ2-7; perhaps TRBD2 as D (6 bases). This CDR3 spans 17 amino acids. With 1 base removed from V and 2 bases from J, the gap between germline ends came to 18 bases. Germline values: CDR1 SGHTA, CDR2 FQGNSA. In nucleotides, the CDR3 is TGTGCCAGCAGCTTAGAGGGAGGTAGGTCAGCCGCCTACGAGCAGTACTTC. Translation: CASSLEGGRSAAYEQYF.

The genes are TRBV2 and TRBJ1-5, with D tentatively TRBD1 (5 bases). The V end was cut by 6 bases, the J end by 7 bases, with 13 bases between. The length of the CDR3 is 13 residues. In germline, CDR1 is SNHLY, CDR2 FYNNEI. The CDR3 is CASSWGGVQPQHF. DNA for the CDR3: TGTGCCAGCAGCTGGGGGGGGGTCCAGCCCCAGCATTTT.

This rearrangement joins TRBV28 to TRBJ1-2; 7 bases agree with TRBD1. After removal of 5 bases from V and 4 bases from J, the junction contained 13 bases not matched to a gene. Germline V gives CDR1 MDHEN, CDR2 SYDVKM. The CDR3 consists of 16 residues. The CDR3 here is CASSIGGGRGGYGYTF. The CDR3, as DNA: TGTGCCAGCAGTATTGGAGGGGGCAGGGGAGGCTATGGCTACACCTTC.

The rearrangement joins TRBV27 to TRBJ2-7, with 8 nucleotides matching TRBD1. Per germline, CDR1 MNHEY and CDR2 SMNVEV (reference sequence). The CDR3 sequence is 16 residues long. With 8 bases clipped from V and 3 bases from J, the junction kept 15 bases outside the gene matches. Written as DNA, the CDR3 is TGTGCCAGCGCCAAAGGAGGGGGCAGGGGGCTCTACGAGCAGTACTTC. The encoded protein is CASAKGGGRGLYEQYF.

The chain links TRBV28 to TRBJ2-1, with 13 bases identical to TRBD2. V shed 6 bases and J 4 bases; nucleotides not matched to a gene: 18. The CDR3 is made up of 20 amino acids. Germline CDR1 and CDR2: MDHEN and SYDVKM. The CDR3 is CASRKRFTSGRGGTYNEQFF. The DNA of the CDR3 is TGTGCCAGCAGAAAAAGGTTTACTAGCGGGAGGGGCGGTACATACAATGAGCAGTTCTTC. Full variable domain (remainder filled in from reference TRBV28 and TRBJ2-1): DVKVTQSSRYLVKRTGEKVFLECVQDMDHENMFWYRQDPGLGLRLIYFSYDVKMKEKGDIPEGYSVSREKKERFSLILESASTNQTSMYLCASRKRFTSGRGGTYNEQFFGPGTRLTVL.